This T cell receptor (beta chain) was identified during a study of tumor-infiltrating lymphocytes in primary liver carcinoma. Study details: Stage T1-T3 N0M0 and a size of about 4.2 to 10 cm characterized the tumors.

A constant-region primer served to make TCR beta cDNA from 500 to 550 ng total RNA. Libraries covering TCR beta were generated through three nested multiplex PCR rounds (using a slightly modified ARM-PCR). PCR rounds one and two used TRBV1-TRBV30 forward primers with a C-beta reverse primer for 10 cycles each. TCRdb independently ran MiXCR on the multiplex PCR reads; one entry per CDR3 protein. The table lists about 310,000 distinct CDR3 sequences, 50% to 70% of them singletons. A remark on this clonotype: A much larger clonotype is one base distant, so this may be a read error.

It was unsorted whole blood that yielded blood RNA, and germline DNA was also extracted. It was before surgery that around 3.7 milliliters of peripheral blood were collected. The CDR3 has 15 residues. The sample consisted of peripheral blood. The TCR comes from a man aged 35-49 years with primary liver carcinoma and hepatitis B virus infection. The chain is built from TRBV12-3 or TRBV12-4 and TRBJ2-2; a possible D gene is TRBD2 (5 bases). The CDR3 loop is CASSSPSLNTRELFF. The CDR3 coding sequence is TGTGCCAGCAGTTCTCCTAGCCTGAACACCCGGGAGCTGTTTTTT.